Sequencing of this T cell receptor beta chain was carried out in a study of control samples from healthy donors and cancer patients. The CDR3 has 12 amino acids. CDR1 LGHDT and CDR2 YNNKEL come from the germline V gene (reference sequence). Regarding this clone: An end of the junction differs from the germline gene, which may be a read error.

The protocol was immunoSEQ multiplex PCR, while the TCRdb copy is restricted to in-frame clones and leaves out a portion. This sample has 150,000 or so clones, with around 93% found just once. The sequence derives from a woman in her forties or fifties in good health. The J gene is TRBJ2-7, the V gene TRBV3-1 (or the pseudogene TRBV3-2); D unclear. What was sequenced was blood. The CDR3 nucleotides are TGTGCCAGCAGCCAAGGTAGAAGTTTTAGAAACTTC. This translates into CASSQGRSFRNF.